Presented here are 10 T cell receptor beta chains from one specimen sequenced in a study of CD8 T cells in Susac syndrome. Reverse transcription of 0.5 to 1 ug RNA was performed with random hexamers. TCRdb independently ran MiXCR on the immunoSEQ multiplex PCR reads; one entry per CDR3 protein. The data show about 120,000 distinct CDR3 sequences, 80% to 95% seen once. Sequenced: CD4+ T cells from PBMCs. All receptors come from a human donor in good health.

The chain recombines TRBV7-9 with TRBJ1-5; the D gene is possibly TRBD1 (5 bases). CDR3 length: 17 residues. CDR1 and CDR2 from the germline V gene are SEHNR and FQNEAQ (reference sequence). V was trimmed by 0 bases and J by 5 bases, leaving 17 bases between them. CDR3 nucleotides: TGTGCCAGCAGCTTAGCGCGGGACGATCTGGGGCATCAGCCCCAGCATTTT. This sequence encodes CASSLARDDLGHQPQHF. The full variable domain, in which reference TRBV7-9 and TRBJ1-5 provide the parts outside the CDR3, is DTGVSQNPRHKITKRGQNVTFRCDPISEHNRLYWYRQTLGQGPEFLTYFQNEAQLEKSRLLSDRFSAERPKGSFSTLEIQRTEQGDSAMYLCASSLARDDLGHQPQHFGDGTRLSIL.

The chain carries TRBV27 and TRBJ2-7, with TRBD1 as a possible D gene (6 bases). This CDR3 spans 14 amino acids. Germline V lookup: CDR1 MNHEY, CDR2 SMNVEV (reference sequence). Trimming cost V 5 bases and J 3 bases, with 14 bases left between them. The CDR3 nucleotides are TGTGCCAGCAGTCGCAAGACAGGTAACTACGAGCAGTACTTC. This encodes CASSRKTGNYEQYF.

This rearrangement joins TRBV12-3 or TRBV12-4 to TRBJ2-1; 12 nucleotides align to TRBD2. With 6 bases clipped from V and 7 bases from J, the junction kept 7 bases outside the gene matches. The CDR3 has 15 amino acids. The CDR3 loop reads CASSPRLAGVNEQFF. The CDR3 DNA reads TGTGCCAGCAGCCCGAGACTAGCGGGAGTAAATGAGCAGTTCTTC.

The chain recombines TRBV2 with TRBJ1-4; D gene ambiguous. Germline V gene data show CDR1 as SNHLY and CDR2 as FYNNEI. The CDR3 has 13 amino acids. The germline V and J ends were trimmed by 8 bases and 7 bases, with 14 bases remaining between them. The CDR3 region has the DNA TGTGCCAGCTATAACCGGTGGAGTGAAAAACTGTTTTTT. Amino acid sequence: CASYNRWSEKLFF.

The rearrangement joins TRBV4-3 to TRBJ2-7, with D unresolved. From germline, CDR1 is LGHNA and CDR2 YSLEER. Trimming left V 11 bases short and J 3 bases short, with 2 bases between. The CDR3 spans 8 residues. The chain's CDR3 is CAFYEQYF. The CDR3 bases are TGCGCCTTCTACGAGCAGTACTTC.

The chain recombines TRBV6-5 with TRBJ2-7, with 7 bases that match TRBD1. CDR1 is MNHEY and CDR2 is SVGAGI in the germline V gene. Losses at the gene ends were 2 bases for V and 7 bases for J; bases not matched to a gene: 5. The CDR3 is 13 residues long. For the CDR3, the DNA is TGTGCCAGCAGTTACCTTCTGACAGGGGAGCAGTACTTC. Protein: CASSYLLTGEQYF.

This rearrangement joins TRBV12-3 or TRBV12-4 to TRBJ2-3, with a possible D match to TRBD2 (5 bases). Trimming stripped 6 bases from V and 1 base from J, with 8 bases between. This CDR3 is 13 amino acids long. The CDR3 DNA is TGTGCCAGCAGCAACGGGGGCACAGATACGCAGTATTTT. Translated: CASSNGGTDTQYF.

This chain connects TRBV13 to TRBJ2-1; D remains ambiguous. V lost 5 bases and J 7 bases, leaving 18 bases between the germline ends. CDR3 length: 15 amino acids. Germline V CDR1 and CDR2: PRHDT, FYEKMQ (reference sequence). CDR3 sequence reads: CASSGPQVPRNEQFF. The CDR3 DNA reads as TGTGCCAGCAGCGGGCCCCAAGTCCCTAGAAATGAGCAGTTCTTC.

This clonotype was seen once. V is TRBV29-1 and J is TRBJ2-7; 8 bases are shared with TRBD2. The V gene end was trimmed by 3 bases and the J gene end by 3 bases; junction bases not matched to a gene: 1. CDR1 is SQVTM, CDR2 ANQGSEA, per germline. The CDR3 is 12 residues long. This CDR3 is CSVEGLGYEQYF. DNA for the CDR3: TGCAGCGTTGAGGGACTAGGCTACGAGCAGTACTTC.

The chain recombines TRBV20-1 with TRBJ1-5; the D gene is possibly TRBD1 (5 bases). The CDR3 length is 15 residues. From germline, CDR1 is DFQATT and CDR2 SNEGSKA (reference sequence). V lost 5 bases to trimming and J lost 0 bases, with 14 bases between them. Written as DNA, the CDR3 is TGCAGTGCTCACCCGTGGGGGAATAGCAATCAGCCCCAGCATTTT. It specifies CSAHPWGNSNQPQHF.